This T cell receptor beta chain was retrieved from a study of T cell responses to AZD1222 COVID-19 vaccine. Findings and limits, study-wide: Most donors were white British and more were female, and clonal diversity was possibly underestimated. Across spike, vaccine-associated CD4 TCRs were found, dominant at 160-218 and 743-854.

About this clone: Its antigen is not identified.

Germline CDR1 SEHNR, CDR2 FQNEAQ (reference sequence). The CDR3 contains 13 residues. Method: immunoSEQ multiplex PCR; TCRdb's copy keeps in-frame clones and lacks some. The table records about 150,000 clones, 86% of them present only once. Source: peripheral blood, taken on day 0 of MenACWY control vaccination. The sequence came from an adult in good health. The rearrangement joins TRBV7-9 to TRBJ2-5; D perhaps matches TRBD2 (5 bases). The DNA of the CDR3 is TGTGTGGTTACGGGATTGGGATTAGAGACCCAGTACTTC. This translates into CVVTGLGLETQYF.